This T cell receptor (beta chain) was retrieved from a study of blood T cell repertoires in COVID-19. About the research overall: Material from acute and convalescent COVID-19 was sourced from the United States, Italy and Spain. Sources were T cells, B-cell-depleted T cells, or PBMCs; the material itself was cDNA or gDNA.

Cohort 3 donors counted as recovered after two negative PCRs, clearance, or resolved symptoms. The CDR3 contains 13 residues. Germline V gene data show CDR1 as MNHEY and CDR2 as SVGAGI. Trimming took off 6 bases at V and 7 bases at J, with 15 bases between the two ends. Only in-frame clones appear in the TCRdb table, and some are missing; sequencing was by immunoSEQ multiplex PCR. The top ten clones hold less than 14% of a sample with 210,000 or so clones, roughly nine tenths of them seen once. V is TRBV6-5 and J is TRBJ2-5, with D possibly matching TRBD1 (6 bases). The origin of this receptor is a young man who had recovered from COVID-19. The source material was PBMCs or T cells enriched from blood (not recorded which). The CDR3 region is CASSEGRGGTQYF. CDR3 nucleotide sequence: TGTGCCAGCAGCGAGGGCAGGGGTGGGACCCAGTACTTC.